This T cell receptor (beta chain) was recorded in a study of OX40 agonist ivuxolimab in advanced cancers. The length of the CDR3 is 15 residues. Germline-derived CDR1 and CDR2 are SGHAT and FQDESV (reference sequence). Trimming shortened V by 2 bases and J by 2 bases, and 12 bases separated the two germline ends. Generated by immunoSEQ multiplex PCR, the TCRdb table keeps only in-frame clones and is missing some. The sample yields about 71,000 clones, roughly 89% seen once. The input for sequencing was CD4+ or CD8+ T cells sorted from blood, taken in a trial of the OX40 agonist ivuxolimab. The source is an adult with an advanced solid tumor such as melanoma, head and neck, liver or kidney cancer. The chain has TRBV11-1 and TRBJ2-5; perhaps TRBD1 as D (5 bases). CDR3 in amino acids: CASSLNWGQQETQYF. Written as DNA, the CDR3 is TGTGCCAGCAGCTTAAACTGGGGCCAACAAGAGACCCAGTACTTC.